This T cell receptor (beta chain) was sequenced in a study of blood T cells in healthy people across ages. This clonotype has a count of ten or more. Germline-derived CDR1 and CDR2 are LGHDT and YNNKEL (reference sequence). Germline trimming cut 1 base from V and 8 bases from J; bases unmatched to any gene: 7. This CDR3 spans 14 amino acids. A second PCR, run for 7 to 11 cycles, used a sample-barcoded 5' primer plus a J-beta primer mix. Any given sample supplied a minimum of 2.5 million CDR3-containing paired-end reads. In TCRdb, the 5' RACE reads were re-called with MiXCR into one record per CDR3 protein. The repertoire includes 700,000 to 850,000 distinct CDR3 sequences, around 36% of them detected once, and over 10% sits in the top ten.

Sequenced sample: blood. J is TRBJ1-2 and V is TRBV3-1; 7 nucleotides match TRBD1. The receptor comes from a man aged 18 to 29 in good health. CDR3 sequence (DNA): TGTGCCAGCAGCCAAGGAAGACAGGGCGGCGGCTACACCTTC. This codes for CASSQGRQGGGYTF.